The 14 T cell receptor beta chains given below trace back to one sample, sequenced in a study of blood T cell repertoires in COVID-19. TCRdb's copy holds only in-frame clones and misses some; the assay was immunoSEQ multiplex PCR. The sample yields about 320,000 clones, around four fifths seen once. The sequencing sample was made of peripheral blood. All receptors derive from a woman aged 45-65 years with acute or convalescent COVID-19.

V and J are TRBV28 and TRBJ1-5; 11 nucleotides line up with TRBD1. Unmatched junction bases numbered 11, after V lost 5 bases and J lost 2 bases. CDR1 MDHEN and CDR2 SYDVKM come from the germline V gene. This CDR3 spans 18 amino acids. The CDR3 bases are TGTGCCAGCAGTACCTACGGGACAGGGGGAGTCGGCAATCAGCCCCAGCATTTT. Translating it yields CASSTYGTGGVGNQPQHF. The complete variable domain, with remaining parts taken from reference TRBV28 and TRBJ1-5, reads DVKVTQSSRYLVKRTGEKVFLECVQDMDHENMFWYRQDPGLGLRLIYFSYDVKMKEKGDIPEGYSVSREKKERFSLILESASTNQTSMYLCASSTYGTGGVGNQPQHFGDGTRLSIL.

The genes are TRBV6-6 and TRBJ1-1, with TRBD1 matching over 8 bases. Germline V CDR1 and CDR2: MNHNY, SVGAGI (reference sequence). The V and J ends lost 6 bases and 4 bases, in that order; junction bases with no gene match: 10. CDR3 length: 15 amino acids. The CDR3 nucleotides read TGTGCCAGCAGCCAAAACAGGGGGGGTGGCACTGAAGCTTTCTTT. It encodes CASSQNRGGGTEAFF.

V usage is TRBV4-2 and J usage is TRBJ2-2; 7 bases align to TRBD2. The CDR3 consists of 17 residues. CDR1 and CDR2 (germline): LGHNA, YNFKEQ. V shed 2 bases, J shed 6 bases, and the junction held 12 bases outside the gene matches. In DNA, the CDR3 is TGTGCCAGCAGCCAACCAGGCCAACCGGGAGGACCCGGGGAGCTGTTTTTT. It specifies CASSQPGQPGGPGELFF.

The chain has TRBV28 and TRBJ1-2; D is uncertain. Germline assignment: CDR1 MDHEN and CDR2 SYDVKM. This CDR3 is built from 13 residues. The V end was cut by 2 bases, the J end by 8 bases, with 12 bases between. CDR3 bases: TGTGCCAGCAGTTTACGGGATCAGAGGGGCTACACCTTC. Protein sequence: CASSLRDQRGYTF.

The gene calls are TRBV5-1 and TRBJ2-7; a weak D match, TRBD1 (6 bases). There are 13 residues in the CDR3. V was pared by 8 bases and J by 2 bases, with 14 bases between. The germline gives CDR1 SGHRS, CDR2 YFSETQ. The CDR3 sequence is CASTGTSPYEQYF. CDR3 nucleotides: TGCGCCAGTACCGGGACAAGTCCCTACGAGCAGTACTTC.

V usage is TRBV25-1 and J usage is TRBJ2-1, with a tentative D call TRBD2 (6 bases). The CDR3 extends over 16 amino acids. Trimming stripped 4 bases from V and 2 bases from J, with 15 bases between. CDR1 and CDR2 from the germline V gene are MGHDK and SYGVNS. CDR3 residues: CASSGPLASAYNEQFF. The CDR3, as DNA: TGTGCCAGCAGTGGCCCACTAGCTTCAGCCTACAATGAGCAGTTCTTC.

This clone was detected only a few times. The rearrangement uses TRBV7-9 and TRBJ1-4; D is unresolved. The germline gives CDR1 SEHNR, CDR2 FQNEAQ (reference sequence). The V and J ends lost 3 bases and 8 bases respectively, with 10 bases between them. The CDR3 spans 13 residues. The CDR3 nucleotides are TGTGCCAGCAGCTTCGCGGGTTTGGAAAAACTGTTTTTT. Translating it yields CASSFAGLEKLFF.

This chain uses TRBV7-2 with TRBJ1-2; TRBD1 might be the D (5 bases). The CDR3 runs to 15 residues. The V gene lost 5 bases and the J gene lost 8 bases, with 21 bases spanning the gap. From germline, CDR1 is SGHTA and CDR2 FQGNSA. CDR3 amino acids: CASSPTTGLMVGYTF. In DNA, the CDR3 is TGTGCCAGCAGCCCCACTACAGGCTTGATGGTCGGCTACACCTTC.

J is TRBJ1-2 and V is TRBV7-2, with D possibly being TRBD1 (5 bases). Germline V gives CDR1 SGHTA, CDR2 FQGNSA. With 4 bases removed from V and 0 bases from J, the gap between germline ends came to 15 bases. The CDR3 extends over 16 amino acids. CDR3 sequence reads: CASSSQRDYTNYGYTF. Here the CDR3 DNA reads TGTGCCAGCAGCTCACAGAGGGACTACACTAACTATGGCTACACCTTC. Based on the CDR3 plus reference TRBV7-2 and TRBJ1-2, the full variable domain is GAGVSQSPSNKVTEKGKDVELRCDPISGHTALYWYRQSLGQGLEFLIYFQGNSAPDKSGLPSDRFSAERTGGSVSTLTIQRTQQEDSAVYLCASSSQRDYTNYGYTFGSGTRLTVV.

This clone showed up many times. J is TRBJ1-1 and V is TRBV5-1; maybe TRBD1 (6 bases). The CDR3 is 14 amino acids. Trimming left V 9 bases short and J 1 base short, with 16 bases between. The V gene's germline CDR1 is SGHRS and CDR2 YFSETQ. CDR3 protein: CATSLTGANTEAFF. In DNA form, the CDR3 reads TGCGCCACCTCCCTGACAGGTGCGAACACTGAAGCTTTCTTT.

This chain links TRBV27 with TRBJ1-5; 7 bases are shared with TRBD1. The V gene's germline CDR1 is MNHEY and CDR2 SMNVEV (reference sequence). The ends lost 3 bases at V and 2 bases at J; junction bases unmatched: 4. The CDR3 totals 15 residues. CDR3 sequence: CASSFGGGGNQPQHF. CDR3 nucleotide sequence: TGTGCCAGCAGTTTTGGAGGGGGCGGCAATCAGCCCCAGCATTTT.

The rearrangement links TRBV30 to TRBJ2-5; D possibly corresponds to TRBD2 (5 bases). The germline gives CDR1 GTSNPN, CDR2 SVGIG (reference sequence). Trimming removed 0 bases at V and 1 base at J, with 12 bases between. The CDR3 extends over 15 amino acids. CDR3 sequence reads: CAWSVGRSAQETQYF. CDR3 sequence (DNA): TGTGCCTGGAGTGTAGGGAGATCAGCCCAAGAGACCCAGTACTTC.

The chain recombines TRBV19 with TRBJ2-2, with TRBD1 identical over 7 bases. The ends lost 6 bases at V and 3 bases at J; junction bases unmatched: 7. Germline CDR1 reads LNHDA; CDR2 reads SQIVND (reference sequence). The CDR3 extends over 15 amino acids. DNA of the CDR3: TGTGCCAGTAGCCGGAAGGGGGCGGACACCGGGGAGCTGTTTTTT. It translates to CASSRKGADTGELFF.

The rearrangement uses TRBV19 and TRBJ2-5; 10 nucleotides agree with TRBD2. Germline V gene lookup returns CDR1 LNHDA and CDR2 SQIVND (reference sequence). There are 16 residues in the CDR3. V dropped 5 bases and J dropped 5; count of bases not matched to a gene: 11. CDR3 nucleotide sequence: TGTGCCAGTAGTGGGGGGAGCGGGAGGGCCACCGAGACCCAGTACTTC. The encoded protein is CASSGGSGRATETQYF.